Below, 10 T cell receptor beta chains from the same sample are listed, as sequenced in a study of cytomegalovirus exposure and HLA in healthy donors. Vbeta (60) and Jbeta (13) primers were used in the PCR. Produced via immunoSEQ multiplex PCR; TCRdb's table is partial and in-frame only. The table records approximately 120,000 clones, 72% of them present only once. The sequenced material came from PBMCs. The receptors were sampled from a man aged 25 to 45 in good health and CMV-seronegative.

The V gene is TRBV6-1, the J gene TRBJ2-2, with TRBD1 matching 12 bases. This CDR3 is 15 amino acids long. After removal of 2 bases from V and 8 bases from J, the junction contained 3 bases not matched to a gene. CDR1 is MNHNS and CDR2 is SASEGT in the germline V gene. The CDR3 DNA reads TGTGCCAGCAGTGAATCGGGACAGGGGGCGGGGGAGCTGTTTTTT. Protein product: CASSESGQGAGELFF.

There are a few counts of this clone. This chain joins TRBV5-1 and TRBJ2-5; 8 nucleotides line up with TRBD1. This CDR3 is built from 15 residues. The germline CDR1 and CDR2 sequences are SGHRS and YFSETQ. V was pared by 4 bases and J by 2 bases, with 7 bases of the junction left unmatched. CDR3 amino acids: CASSLTGDVQETQYF. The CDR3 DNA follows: TGCGCCAGCAGCCTGACAGGGGATGTACAAGAGACCCAGTACTTC.

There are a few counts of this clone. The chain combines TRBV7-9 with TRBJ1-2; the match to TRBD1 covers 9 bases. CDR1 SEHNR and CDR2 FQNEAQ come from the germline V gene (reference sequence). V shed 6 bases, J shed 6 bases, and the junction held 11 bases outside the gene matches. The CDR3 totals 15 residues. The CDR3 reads CASSHLRDRVDGYTF. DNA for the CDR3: TGTGCCAGCAGTCATCTACGGGACAGGGTGGATGGCTACACCTTC.

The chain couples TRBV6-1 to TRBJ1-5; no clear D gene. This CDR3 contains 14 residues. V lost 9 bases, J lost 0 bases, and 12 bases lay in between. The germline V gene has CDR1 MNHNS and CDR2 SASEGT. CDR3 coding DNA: TGTGCCAGTCTTAAGAGCTATAGCAATCAGCCCCAGCATTTT. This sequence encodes CASLKSYSNQPQHF.

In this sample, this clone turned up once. This CDR3 is CASSSLAGGTILSSYNEQFF. CDR3 in DNA: TGTGCTAGCAGCTCCTTAGCGGGGGGGACAATTCTAAGCTCCTACAATGAGCAGTTCTTC. The rearrangement uses TRBV12-1 and TRBJ2-1; the table's D call, TRBD2, has no DNA check behind it. TRBV12-1 is flagged as a pseudogene. This CDR3 comprises 20 residues.

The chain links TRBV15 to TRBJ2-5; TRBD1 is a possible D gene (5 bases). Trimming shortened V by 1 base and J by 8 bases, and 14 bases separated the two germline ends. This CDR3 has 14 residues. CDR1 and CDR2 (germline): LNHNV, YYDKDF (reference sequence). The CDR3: CATSRGGAEATQYF. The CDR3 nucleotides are TGTGCCACCAGCAGAGGGGGCGCGGAAGCAACCCAGTACTTC.

CDR3 nucleotide sequence: TGTGCCAGCAGTGAAGTGGGACTAGCGGGGGGGGGCACCGGGGAGCTGTTTTTT. Protein product: CASSEVGLAGGGTGELFF. The rearrangement uses TRBV2 and TRBJ2-2; TRBD2 aligns across 16 bases. The CDR3 has 18 amino acids. V gave up 1 base and J gave up 4 bases; unmatched junction bases: 3. From germline, CDR1 is SNHLY and CDR2 FYNNEI. Variable domain in full (rest from reference TRBV2 and TRBJ2-2): EPEVTQTPSHQVTQMGQEVILRCVPISNHLYFYWYRQILGQKVEFLVSFYNNEISEKSEIFDDQFSVERPDGSNFTLKIRSTKLEDSAMYFCASSEVGLAGGGTGELFFGEGSRLTVL.

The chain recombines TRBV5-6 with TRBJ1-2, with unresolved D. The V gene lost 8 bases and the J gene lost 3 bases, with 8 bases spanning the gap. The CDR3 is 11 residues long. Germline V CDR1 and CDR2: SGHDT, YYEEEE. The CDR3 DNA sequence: TGTGCCAGTACAGATTACTATGGCTACACCTTC. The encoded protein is CASTDYYGYTF.

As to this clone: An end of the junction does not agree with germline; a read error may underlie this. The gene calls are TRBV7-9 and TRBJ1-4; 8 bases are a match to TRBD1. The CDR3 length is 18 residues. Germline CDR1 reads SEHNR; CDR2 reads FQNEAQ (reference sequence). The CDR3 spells CSSSLSFGQGATREKLFF. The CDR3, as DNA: TGTTCCAGCAGCTTAAGTTTTGGGCAGGGGGCCACGAGGGAAAAACTGTTTTTT.

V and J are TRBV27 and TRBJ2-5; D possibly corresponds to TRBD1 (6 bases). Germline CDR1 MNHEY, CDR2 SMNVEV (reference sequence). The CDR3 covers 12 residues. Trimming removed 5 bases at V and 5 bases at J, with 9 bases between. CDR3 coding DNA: TGTGCCAGCAGTCCCACAGGGGAGACCCAGTACTTC. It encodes CASSPTGETQYF.